These 2 T cell receptor beta chains originate from one sample sequenced in a study of CD4 T cells in relation to SARS-CoV-2 and coronaviruses. The unexposed donors gave CD4+ T cells in about 2010-2019, prior to COVID-19. Isolation of CD4+ T cells took place after approximately 10 days in culture. Libraries were prepared by immunoSEQ multiplex PCR; TCRdb keeps only in-frame clonotypes and omits some of them. Among 16,000 or so clones, about 78% were seen once, and the ten largest hold 9.7%. Their antigens remain unidentified. The sample consisted of CD4+ T cells from PBMCs, cultured in vitro. The receptors were gathered from a human donor in good health.

The chain combines TRBV3-1 (or the pseudogene TRBV3-2) with TRBJ2-7, with D possibly being TRBD2 (6 bases). V was pared by 4 bases and J by 5 bases, with 18 bases between. Germline V CDR1 and CDR2: LGHDT, YNNKEL (reference sequence). The CDR3 totals 15 residues. The DNA of the CDR3 is TGTGCCAGCAGCCGACGAGGGCCGGGAGTTAACGAGCAGTACTTC. This sequence encodes CASSRRGPGVNEQYF.

The rearrangement joins TRBV5-4 to TRBJ2-2, with TRBD1 identical over 9 bases. V lost 3 bases and J lost 3; bases outside the gene matches: 3. From germline, CDR1 is SGHNT and CDR2 YYREEE (reference sequence). The CDR3 runs to 15 residues. The CDR3 DNA sequence: TGTGCCAGCAGCTCGAACAGGGGGCACACCGGGGAGCTGTTTTTT. Protein product: CASSSNRGHTGELFF.